The 7 T cell receptor beta chains reported below all come from one sample, sequenced in a study of tumor-infiltrating lymphocytes in primary liver carcinoma (dated by TCRdb to 2016 to 2017). Sequencing was performed on an Illumina HiSeq 2500. A constant-region primer and ProtoScript II reverse transcriptase were used to reverse-transcribe TCRbeta-specific cDNA from about 500 ng total RNA. Three nested multiplex PCR rounds, following a slightly modified ARM-PCR procedure, were used to build the TCRbeta libraries. The first two PCR rounds used multiplex TRBV1-TRBV30 forward primers with a Cbeta reverse primer, each for about 10 cycles. The public reads were reanalyzed by TCRdb: fastp trimming at Q25, MiXCR alignment, in-frame beta chains only. One record per CDR3 amino acid sequence lists the most common genes and DNA. The sample has approximately 110,000 distinct CDR3 sequences on record, 60% to 80% of them singletons. The ten largest account for around 8.2% of the sample.

Without any cell sorting, total RNA and DNA were extracted together from around 20-30 mg of bulk tissue using the AllPrep DNA/RNA mini kit. The material sequenced was liver tumor tissue from sampling region 3. Explained via the paper, the cell subset or site label denotes: tumor region T3, left-lateral pole. Source of these receptors: a woman aged 55-69 years with primary liver carcinoma and hepatitis B virus infection.

Details on this clonotype: A single base separates this from a much larger clone, so it may be a read error. The V and J genes are TRBV29-1 and TRBJ2-5; TRBD1 matches at 11 bases. Germline CDR1 is SQVTM and CDR2 is ANQGSEA. CDR3 length: 12 amino acids. The CDR3 DNA reads TGCAGCCTGGGACAGGGGGGGGAGATCCAGTACTTC. Its protein is CSLGQGGEIQYF.

Many counts were recorded for this clonotype. V gene TRBV5-4 combines with J gene TRBJ2-2; no definite D call. CDR3 size: 12 residues. V was trimmed by 1 base and J by 4 bases, leaving 2 bases between them. The V gene's germline CDR1 is SGHNT and CDR2 YYREEE (reference sequence). The CDR3 bases are TGTGCCAGCAGCTTGACCACCGGGGAGCTGTTTTTT. Its protein is CASSLTTGELFF.

The sample holds many counts of this clonotype. The CDR3 loop is CASSMGGTGGQPQHF. The CDR3 nucleotides are TGTGCCAGCAGCATGGGGGGGACAGGGGGTCAGCCCCAGCATTTT. V gene TRBV5-4 combines with J gene TRBJ1-5; 11 bases align to TRBD1. The CDR3 covers 15 residues. Per germline, CDR1 SGHNT and CDR2 YYREEE (reference sequence). J was trimmed by 6 bases and V by 4 bases; bases with no gene match: 6.

This clonotype was counted between two and nine times. The chain employs TRBV2 and TRBJ2-6; 7 bases are shared with TRBD1. V was pared by 8 bases and J by 2 bases, with 3 bases of the junction left unmatched. The CDR3 extends over 14 amino acids. In germline, CDR1 is SNHLY, CDR2 FYNNEI. CDR3 DNA sequence: TGTGCCAGCGCTGACAGGGCTGGGGCCAACGTCCTGACTTTC. Translation gives CASADRAGANVLTF. The variable domain in full, with the rest retrieved from reference TRBV2 and TRBJ2-6, is EPEVTQTPSHQVTQMGQEVILRCVPISNHLYFYWYRQILGQKVEFLVSFYNNEISEKSEIFDDQFSVERPDGSNFTLKIRSTKLEDSAMYFCASADRAGANVLTFGAGSRLTVL.

As to this clonotype: At one end, the junction sequence differs from germline, possibly due to a read error. The rearrangement links TRBV5-1 to TRBJ2-7; D unclear. CDR3 length: 15 amino acids. Germline V CDR1 and CDR2: SGHRS, YFSETQ. This CDR3 reads CAGSTTQPGSYEQYF. CDR3 nucleotide sequence: TGCGCCGGCAGCACCACACAACCTGGCTCCTACGAGCAGTACTTC. The full variable domain, in which reference TRBV5-1 and TRBJ2-7 provide the parts outside the CDR3, is KAGVTQTPRYLIKTRGQQVTLSCSPISGHRSVSWYQQTPGQGLQFLFEYFSETQRNKGNFPGRFSGRQFSNSRSEMNVSTLELGDSALYLCAGSTTQPGSYEQYFGPGTRLTVT.

The rearrangement uses TRBV28 and TRBJ1-5; D is uncertain. There are 13 residues in the CDR3. Deletions cut 3 bases from V and 6 bases from J, with 9 bases between. Germline V gene data show CDR1 as MDHEN and CDR2 as SYDVKM. This CDR3 reads CASSLQNSQPQHF. The CDR3 DNA is TGTGCCAGCAGTTTGCAGAACAGTCAGCCCCAGCATTTT. Filled out from reference TRBV28 and TRBJ1-5, the complete variable domain reads DVKVTQSSRYLVKRTGEKVFLECVQDMDHENMFWYRQDPGLGLRLIYFSYDVKMKEKGDIPEGYSVSREKKERFSLILESASTNQTSMYLCASSLQNSQPQHFGDGTRLSIL.

About this clonotype: A much larger clone lies a single base off, so this may be a read error. The rearrangement uses TRBV14 and TRBJ1-6; D is unresolved. In germline, CDR1 is SGHDN, CDR2 FVKESK. Deletions cut 0 bases from V and 0 bases from J, with 15 bases between. CDR3 size: 19 residues. The chain's CDR3 is CASSQDLYAMGSYNSPLHF. The CDR3 DNA follows: TGTGCCAGCAGCCAAGATTTGTACGCGATGGGCTCCTATAATTCACCCCTCCACTTT.